The 29 T cell receptor beta chains below all came from one sample that was sequenced in a study of breast tumors, draining lymph nodes, adjacent tissues. Each CDR3 protein is one row after TCRdb ran MiXCR on the multiplex PCR reads. The repertoire holds about 31,000 distinct CDR3 sequences, roughly three fifths seen once, with 15% to 20% in the top ten. The sequenced sample consisted of breast tumor tissue. The receptors originated from a female donor with breast cancer. Some clones in this sample may be carry-over from other donors' samples.

The V and J genes are TRBV9 and TRBJ2-1, with D possibly being TRBD1 or TRBD2 (7 bases each). In germline, CDR1 is SGDLS, CDR2 YYNGEE. Trimming took off 0 bases at V and 0 bases at J, with 19 bases between the two ends. The CDR3 spans 19 residues. CDR3 sequence (DNA): TGTGCCAGCAGCGTAGGGGGGGGAGGGACAGTTAGCTCCTACAATGAGCAGTTCTTC. This translates into CASSVGGGGTVSSYNEQFF.

With respect to this clonotype: A read error may produce the germline difference seen at one junction end. The CDR3 reads CASSLAGSYDQYF. CDR3 DNA: TGCGCCAGCAGCTTGGCGGGGTCTTACGACCAGTACTTC. V and J are TRBV5-1 and TRBJ2-7; D is possibly TRBD2 (5 bases). CDR3 size: 13 residues. Germline assignment: CDR1 SGHRS and CDR2 YFSETQ.

The genes are TRBV30 and TRBJ1-2, with a weak D call TRBD1 (6 bases). Per the germline V gene, CDR1 is GTSNPN and CDR2 is SVGIG (reference sequence). V lost 3 bases, J lost 5 bases, and 16 bases lay in between. The CDR3 has 14 amino acids. The CDR3 region is CAWRRGRGIYGYTF. DNA of the CDR3: TGTGCCTGGAGACGGGGGCGCGGGATTTATGGCTACACCTTC.

This clonotype occurred many times. V and J are TRBV6-4 and TRBJ2-1; 10 nucleotides agree with TRBD2. Trimming cost V 6 bases and J 4 bases; bases outside gene matches: 6. The germline gives CDR1 MRHNA, CDR2 SNTAGT. The CDR3 runs 15 residues. This CDR3 is CASSPLAGAYNEQFF. CDR3 sequence (DNA): TGTGCCAGCAGCCCCCTAGCGGGAGCTTACAATGAGCAGTTCTTC.

The J gene is TRBJ2-1, the V gene TRBV7-9, with 14 bases identical to TRBD2. CDR3 size: 16 residues. The trim removed 5 bases at V and 9 bases at J, leaving 9 bases unmatched. Germline CDR1 and CDR2: SEHNR and FQNEAQ (reference sequence). CDR3 in amino acids: CASSKSGLAGVGEQFF. DNA for the CDR3: TGTGCCAGCAGCAAATCGGGACTAGCGGGAGTCGGTGAGCAGTTCTTC. The variable domain in full, with the rest retrieved from reference TRBV7-9 and TRBJ2-1, is DTGVSQNPRHKITKRGQNVTFRCDPISEHNRLYWYRQTLGQGPEFLTYFQNEAQLEKSRLLSDRFSAERPKGSFSTLEIQRTEQGDSAMYLCASSKSGLAGVGEQFFGPGTRLTVL.

As to this clonotype: The junction and the germline gene differ at one end; a read error may be behind it. This sequence joins TRBV4-1 and TRBJ2-5; possible D gene TRBD2, 5 bases. Looked up from germline, CDR1 is MGHRA and CDR2 is YSYEKL. This CDR3 contains 14 residues. CDR3 DNA sequence: TGCGCCAGCAGCCAAGGGACTGCTCAAGAGGCCCAGTACTTC. This translates into CASSQGTAQEAQYF.

V is TRBV2 and J is TRBJ2-2; D is undetermined. Trimming stripped 0 bases from V and 0 bases from J, with 14 bases between. Germline CDR1 and CDR2: SNHLY and FYNNEI. The CDR3 consists of 18 residues. Here the CDR3 reads CASSEATGSEPNTGELFF. DNA for the CDR3: TGTGCCAGCAGTGAAGCCACTGGAAGCGAACCGAACACCGGGGAGCTGTTTTTT.

With respect to this clonotype: One junction end does not reproduce the germline sequence, and a read error may be involved. V usage is TRBV7-9 and J usage is TRBJ2-5; weak D call: TRBD1 (5 bases). This CDR3 region has 16 residues. Germline V gene sequence: CDR1 SEHNR, CDR2 FQNEAQ (reference sequence). CDR3: CASSTTDKGFQETHYF. The DNA of the CDR3 is TGTGCTAGCAGCACTACAGACAAGGGGTTCCAAGAGACCCACTACTTC.

The count of this clonotype is one. J is TRBJ2-7 and V is TRBV30; the D gene is possibly TRBD1 (6 bases). The CDR3 runs 13 residues. Trimming shortened V by 0 bases and J by 6 bases, and 12 bases separated the two germline ends. From germline, CDR1 is GTSNPN and CDR2 SVGIG (reference sequence). The CDR3 coding sequence is TGTGCCTGGAGTGTAAATACAGGGACCGAGCAGTACTTC. Translation gives CAWSVNTGTEQYF.

This clonotype was observed many times. CDR3 nucleotides: TGTGCCAGCAGTCACGACATCGGGCGGGGGAACCAAGAGACCCAGTACTTC. It is translated as CASSHDIGRGNQETQYF. V is TRBV6-2 or TRBV6-3 and J is TRBJ2-5, with 7 positions matching TRBD2. V lost 5 bases and J lost 0; bases outside the gene matches: 12. The germline V gene encodes CDR1 MNHEY and CDR2 SVGEGT. The CDR3 is 17 amino acids.

The chain carries TRBV7-6 and TRBJ2-7; TRBD1 matches 10 bases. CDR3 length: 16 amino acids. V shed 1 base, J shed 4 bases, and the junction held 7 bases outside the gene matches. Germline loops: CDR1 SGHVS, CDR2 FNYEAQ. The CDR3 DNA reads TGTGCCAGCAGCTTAGGGCCGGGACAGGGGAATTACGAGCAGTACTTC. This encodes CASSLGPGQGNYEQYF.

The chain is built from TRBV5-1 and TRBJ2-7; D gene ambiguous. Trimming stripped 1 base from V and 3 bases from J, with 8 bases between. The germline V gene has CDR1 SGHRS and CDR2 YFSETQ. The CDR3 runs 13 residues. The CDR3 nucleotides are TGCGCCAGCAGCTTGCAGGACGTCTACGAGCAGTACTTC. It specifies CASSLQDVYEQYF.

This clonotype occurred many times. The rearrangement joins TRBV5-5 to TRBJ2-3; D not certain. Germline V gene lookup returns CDR1 SGHKS and CDR2 YYEKEE (reference sequence). V lost 4 bases, J lost 2 bases, and 20 bases lay in between. CDR3 length equals 17 residues. The CDR3 reads CASSPDGSPQHTDTQYF. CDR3 DNA sequence: TGTGCCAGCAGCCCCGACGGGTCTCCCCAACACACAGATACGCAGTATTTT.

The chain employs TRBV5-1 and TRBJ1-3; unclear D gene. V lost 2 bases, J lost 2 bases, and 5 bases lay in between. CDR3 size: 13 residues. Germline V gene lookup returns CDR1 SGHRS and CDR2 YFSETQ. CDR3 region: CASSFQTGNTIYF. The CDR3, as DNA: TGCGCCAGCAGCTTCCAGACTGGAAACACCATATATTTT.

The rearrangement uses TRBV9 and TRBJ1-4, with D unclear. The germline V and J ends were trimmed by 7 bases and 10 bases, with 11 bases remaining between them. This CDR3 is 11 amino acids long. Germline V gene data show CDR1 as SGDLS and CDR2 as YYNGEE. CDR3 sequence: CASREAIKLFF. As DNA, the CDR3 is TGTGCCAGCCGTGAAGCGATAAAACTGTTTTTT.

The V and J genes are TRBV2 and TRBJ1-2; D not resolved. The CDR3 is made up of 13 amino acids. Germline-derived CDR1 and CDR2 are SNHLY and FYNNEI. Trimming took 4 bases from V and 8 from J, leaving 14 bases between them. CDR3 region: CASSGREGGGYTF. The CDR3 nucleotides read TGTGCCAGCAGTGGGAGGGAGGGCGGCGGCTACACCTTC.

The V call is TRBV5-6, the J call TRBJ2-1, with 8 positions matching TRBD2. The CDR3 sequence is 15 residues long. V was clipped by 4 bases and J by 4 bases; unmatched bases: 7. Germline lookup yields CDR1 SGHDT and CDR2 YYEEEE. CDR3 nucleotide sequence: TGTGCCAGCAGCCCTGGGGTAGCGGGATACAATGAGCAGTTCTTC. Encoded protein: CASSPGVAGYNEQFF. The full variable domain, rest sourced from reference TRBV5-6 and TRBJ2-1, is DAGVTQSPTHLIKTRGQQVTLRCSPKSGHDTVSWYQQALGQGPQFIFQYYEEEERQRGNFPDRFSGHQFPNYSSELNVNALLLGDSALYLCASSPGVAGYNEQFFGPGTRLTVL.

The chain carries TRBV7-4 and TRBJ2-7, with D possibly being TRBD1 (5 bases). CDR3 length: 16 residues. Germline V gene data show CDR1 as SGHVT and CDR2 as SQSDAQ. V shed 1 base and J shed 3 bases, with 16 bases lying between them. The CDR3: CASSLELPNQGYEQYF. The CDR3 DNA reads as TGTGCCAGCAGCTTAGAGCTCCCGAATCAGGGCTACGAGCAGTACTTC.

The chain has TRBV5-1 and TRBJ1-1, with D maybe TRBD1 (6 bases). The CDR3 has 15 residues. Trimming left V 5 bases short and J 2 bases short, with 16 bases between. CDR1 and CDR2 (germline): SGHRS, YFSETQ. The CDR3 protein is CASSWLQDRNTEAFF. DNA of the CDR3: TGCGCCAGCAGTTGGCTTCAGGACAGAAACACTGAAGCTTTCTTT.

This rearrangement joins TRBV24-1 to TRBJ1-5, with D maybe TRBD1 (5 bases). Trimming shortened V by 3 bases and J by 5 bases, and 13 bases separated the two germline ends. The CDR3 extends over 15 amino acids. Looked up from germline, CDR1 is KGHDR and CDR2 is SFDVKD. The CDR3 region is CATSDGGDPYQPQHF. The DNA for the CDR3 is TGTGCCACCAGTGATGGGGGGGACCCGTATCAGCCCCAGCATTTT.

The rearrangement uses TRBV29-1 and TRBJ2-7; 9 nucleotides match TRBD1. V was pared by 4 bases and J by 3 bases, with 4 bases of the junction left unmatched. The CDR3 totals 13 residues. Germline V gene sequence: CDR1 SQVTM, CDR2 ANQGSEA. CDR3 DNA sequence: TGCAGCGTTGGGGGACAGGGACGCTACGAGCAGTACTTC. This sequence encodes CSVGGQGRYEQYF.

Only one count was recorded for this clonotype. The rearrangement joins TRBV29-1 to TRBJ2-2; 9 positions match TRBD1. Germline CDR1 is SQVTM and CDR2 is ANQGSEA. Unmatched junction bases numbered 9, after V lost 5 bases and J lost 8 bases. CDR3 length equals 14 residues. CDR3 protein: CSVRGQGNLGELFF. The DNA for the CDR3 is TGCAGCGTTAGGGGACAGGGTAATTTAGGGGAGCTGTTTTTT.

The rearrangement uses TRBV7-2 and TRBJ2-7; D might be TRBD1 or TRBD2, each matching 5 bases. CDR1 is SGHTA, CDR2 FQGNSA, per germline. There are 15 residues in the CDR3. The V end lost 2 bases, the J end lost 7 bases, and 18 bases lay between the germline ends. The CDR3 DNA reads as TGTGCCAGCAGCTTATCGGTGGGGGACCCCCCTGAGCAGTACTTC. Its translation: CASSLSVGDPPEQYF. Drawing the rest from reference TRBV7-2 and TRBJ2-7, the complete variable domain is GAGVSQSPSNKVTEKGKDVELRCDPISGHTALYWYRQSLGQGLEFLIYFQGNSAPDKSGLPSDRFSAERTGGSVSTLTIQRTQQEDSAVYLCASSLSVGDPPEQYFGPGTRLTVT.

This clonotype was counted many times. Given a much more abundant clone one base away, this may be a read error. The chain uses TRBV6-1 and TRBJ1-2, with D possibly being TRBD1 (5 bases). The CDR3 is 13 amino acids. CDR1 MNHNS and CDR2 SASEGT come from the germline V gene. V was pared by 8 bases and J by 4 bases, with 14 bases between. The CDR3 sequence: CASVPGHGYGYTF. The CDR3 nucleotides read TGTGCCAGCGTGCCAGGGCACGGCTATGGCTACACCTTC.

The V call is TRBV9, the J call TRBJ1-3; D may be TRBD1 (6 bases). Germline V CDR1 and CDR2: SGDLS, YYNGEE. V shed 0 bases and J shed 0 bases, with 10 bases lying between them. The CDR3 spans 16 residues. The CDR3 here is CASSVATGNSGNTIYF. For the CDR3, the DNA is TGTGCCAGCAGCGTAGCTACAGGGAACTCTGGAAACACCATATATTTT.

The chain combines TRBV5-1 with TRBJ2-3; 13 bases are shared with TRBD2. V lost 0 bases and J lost 0; bases outside the gene matches: 1. The CDR3 contains 17 residues. Germline CDR1 and CDR2: SGHRS and YFSETQ. The CDR3 nucleotides are TGCGCCAGCAGCTTGGAGGGACTAGCGGGAAGCACAGATACGCAGTATTTT. It codes for CASSLEGLAGSTDTQYF.

The chain recombines TRBV2 with TRBJ1-2; D remains ambiguous. Germline loops: CDR1 SNHLY, CDR2 FYNNEI. V lost 3 bases and J 7 bases, leaving 12 bases between the germline ends. The CDR3 covers 13 residues. DNA for the CDR3: TGTGCCAGCAGTGAGTTCCCACCGCGTGGCTACACCTTC. Translated: CASSEFPPRGYTF.

This clonotype was seen many times. V usage is TRBV6-5 and J usage is TRBJ2-1; TRBD1 matches 7 bases. Germline V gives CDR1 MNHEY, CDR2 SVGAGI. This CDR3 is 12 amino acids long. The V gene end was trimmed by 0 bases and the J gene end by 13 bases; junction bases not matched to a gene: 3. CDR3 loop: CASSYSGQEQFF. The CDR3 DNA reads TGTGCCAGCAGTTACTCCGGACAGGAACAGTTCTTC.

The chain is built from TRBV20-1 and TRBJ2-3; 14 bases map to TRBD2. The junction had 7 bases not matched to a gene; V was cut back by 2 bases and J by 6 bases. CDR1 and CDR2 from the germline V gene are DFQATT and SNEGSKA (reference sequence). This CDR3 is built from 16 residues. In DNA form, the CDR3 reads TGCAGTGCTAGACACGGGACTAGCGGGAGAGGTGATACGCAGTATTTT. Translation: CSARHGTSGRGDTQYF.